The 19 T cell receptor beta chains presented below share a single source sample, sequenced in a study of cytomegalovirus exposure and HLA in healthy donors. This PCR relied on a set of 60 Vbeta primers and 13 Jbeta primers. Data came from immunoSEQ multiplex PCR; TCRdb stores just in-frame clones and leaves some out. This table lists over 45,000 clones. The sample comprised PBMCs. Source of these receptors: a woman between 18 and 29 years old in good health and CMV-seronegative.

The V and J genes are TRBV19 and TRBJ1-2; 7 nucleotides agree with TRBD1. Unmatched junction bases numbered 13, after V lost 5 bases and J lost 13 bases. Germline CDR1 reads LNHDA; CDR2 reads SQIVND (reference sequence). This CDR3 has 13 amino acids. CDR3 amino acids: CASSVPGQLGFTF. The DNA of the CDR3 is TGTGCCAGTAGTGTTCCGGGACAGTTGGGGTTCACCTTC.

V and J are TRBV19 and TRBJ1-2; D unresolved. This CDR3 has 15 residues. Trimming removed 3 bases from V and 7 bases from J, with 18 bases in between. Germline lookup yields CDR1 LNHDA and CDR2 SQIVND (reference sequence). CDR3 amino acids: CASSMENSGRVGYTF. CDR3 nucleotide sequence: TGTGCCAGTAGTATGGAGAACAGTGGGCGGGTTGGCTACACCTTC.

About this clone itself: At the DNA level, this CDR3 is encoded by other sequences in the same sample as well. This rearrangement joins TRBV5-1 to TRBJ1-6; 8 bases match TRBD1. This CDR3 comprises 17 residues. V dropped 0 bases and J dropped 4; count of bases not matched to a gene: 6. The germline gives CDR1 SGHRS, CDR2 YFSETQ. The CDR3 coding sequence is TGCGCCAGCAGCTTGGTGGTGACAGGGGAATATAATTCACCCCTCCACTTT. Translating it yields CASSLVVTGEYNSPLHF.

The chain links TRBV27 to TRBJ1-6, with TRBD1 matching 12 bases. Germline-derived CDR1 and CDR2 are MNHEY and SMNVEV (reference sequence). The J segment lost 10 bases and the V segment lost 4 bases, leaving 2 bases of the junction unmatched. This CDR3 spans 14 amino acids. CDR3 nucleotide sequence: TGTGCCAGCAGTTGGGACAGGGGGCGATCACCCCTCCACTTT. Its protein product is CASSWDRGRSPLHF.

V and J are TRBV27 and TRBJ1-4, with D tentatively TRBD1 (6 bases). CDR1 and CDR2 (germline): MNHEY, SMNVEV (reference sequence). The CDR3 spans 15 residues. Trimming removed 4 bases from V and 4 bases from J, with 13 bases in between. This CDR3 is CASSSNDRINEKLFF. The CDR3 nucleotides read TGTGCCAGCAGTTCCAACGACAGGATTAATGAAAAACTGTTTTTT.

The V and J genes are TRBV18 and TRBJ1-5; TRBD1 aligns across 8 bases. The germline gives CDR1 KGHSH, CDR2 LQKENI. This CDR3 is built from 13 residues. Trimming removed 6 bases from V and 8 bases from J; junction bases left unmatched: 6. CDR3 sequence (DNA): TGTGCCAGCTCGCCAAACAGGGGGGAGCCCCAGCATTTT. Its translation is CASSPNRGEPQHF.

The chain carries TRBV19 and TRBJ2-1; 7 bases agree with TRBD2. This CDR3 spans 16 amino acids. V lost 1 base, J lost 5 bases, and 8 bases stayed unmatched. The germline V gene encodes CDR1 LNHDA and CDR2 SQIVND (reference sequence). CDR3 nucleotides: TGTGCCAGTAGTATAGGCAGGACTAGGGTAAACAATGAGCAGTTCTTC. This encodes CASSIGRTRVNNEQFF.

This chain connects TRBV5-6 to TRBJ2-3, with a possible D match to TRBD2 (5 bases). Germline assignment: CDR1 SGHDT and CDR2 YYEEEE. Trimming cost V 4 bases and J 7 bases, with 22 bases left between them. The CDR3 contains 16 residues. CDR3 nucleotide sequence: TGTGCCAGCAGCCTCTCCCCTAGCAGCGTCCTTAATACGCAGTATTTT. Its translation is CASSLSPSSVLNTQYF. The full variable domain, in which reference TRBV5-6 and TRBJ2-3 provide the parts outside the CDR3, is DAGVTQSPTHLIKTRGQQVTLRCSPKSGHDTVSWYQQALGQGPQFIFQYYEEEERQRGNFPDRFSGHQFPNYSSELNVNALLLGDSALYLCASSLSPSSVLNTQYFGPGTRLTVL.

The CDR3 bases are TGTGCCAGCAGCTTGCGGACTCGGGATTACGTCTATGGCTACACCTTC. The encoded protein is CASSLRTRDYVYGYTF. This chain links TRBV4-2 with TRBJ1-2, with D unresolved. Deletions cut 5 bases from V and 4 bases from J, with 20 bases between. CDR3 length: 16 residues. Germline-derived CDR1 and CDR2 are LGHNA and YNFKEQ.

The CDR3 sequence is CASRQGLVEKLFF. In nucleotides, the CDR3 is TGTGCCAGCAGGCAGGGTCTTGTGGAAAAACTGTTTTTT. V and J are TRBV2 and TRBJ1-4; weak D call: TRBD1 (5 bases). V dropped 6 bases and J dropped 8 bases, with 13 bases sitting between them. Germline CDR1 SNHLY, CDR2 FYNNEI. This CDR3 region has 13 residues. Together with reference TRBV2 and TRBJ1-4, the CDR3 gives the full variable domain: EPEVTQTPSHQVTQMGQEVILRCVPISNHLYFYWYRQILGQKVEFLVSFYNNEISEKSEIFDDQFSVERPDGSNFTLKIRSTKLEDSAMYFCASRQGLVEKLFFGSGTQLSVL.

The chain links TRBV5-1 to TRBJ2-6; D gene uncertain. V was trimmed by 0 bases and J by 0 bases, leaving 13 bases between them. CDR3 length: 18 residues. In germline, CDR1 is SGHRS, CDR2 YFSETQ. CDR3 region: CASSLGPQTLSGANVLTF. CDR3 in DNA: TGCGCCAGCAGCTTGGGGCCCCAAACCCTCTCTGGGGCCAACGTCCTGACTTTC.

The chain uses TRBV4-1 and TRBJ1-6, with D unclear. V was clipped by 0 bases and J by 0 bases, with 12 bases between them. Germline V lookup: CDR1 MGHRA, CDR2 YSYEKL. CDR3 size: 18 residues. CDR3 protein: CASSQDPDTVSYNSPLHF. CDR3 DNA: TGCGCCAGCAGCCAAGATCCCGATACAGTCTCCTATAATTCACCCCTCCACTTT.

The chain employs TRBV7-9 and TRBJ2-7, with a possible D match to TRBD2 (6 bases). Germline V gives CDR1 SEHNR, CDR2 FQNEAQ (reference sequence). This CDR3 contains 15 residues. The V end lost 2 bases, the J end lost 2 bases, and 13 bases lay between the germline ends. In nucleotides, the CDR3 is TGTGCCAGCAGCTTATGGTCCGGGAGCGCCTACGAGCAGTACTTC. Protein sequence: CASSLWSGSAYEQYF.

This chain links TRBV5-1 with TRBJ2-4; weak D call: TRBD2 (5 bases). Trimming cost V 3 bases and J 0 bases, with 13 bases left between them. This CDR3 is 16 amino acids long. The germline V gene has CDR1 SGHRS and CDR2 YFSETQ. The CDR3 DNA reads TGCGCCAGCAGCTGGAGTCCCGGACTAGCCAAAAACATTCAGTACTTC. Amino acid sequence: CASSWSPGLAKNIQYF.

The rearrangement uses TRBV29-1 and TRBJ2-5; TRBD2 aligns across 10 bases. The CDR3 length is 16 residues. Germline V gene data show CDR1 as SQVTM and CDR2 as ANQGSEA. The V and J ends lost 7 bases and 5 bases, in that order; junction bases with no gene match: 16. The CDR3 nucleotides are TGCAGCGCTGAGGGGCTAGCGGGGGCCCCTTGGGAGACCCAGTACTTC. Translated: CSAEGLAGAPWETQYF.

J is TRBJ1-1 and V is TRBV5-8, with 7 bases aligning to TRBD1. The CDR3 extends over 15 amino acids. Germline V CDR1 and CDR2: SGHTS, YDEGEE. With V trimmed by 4 bases and J by 1 base, 7 bases remained unmatched. This chain's CDR3 is CASSHRQGRNTEAFF. CDR3 bases: TGTGCCAGCAGCCACCGACAGGGTCGGAACACTGAAGCTTTCTTT.

The gene calls are TRBV7-3 and TRBJ2-7; 12 bases are a match to TRBD1. The CDR3 totals 15 residues. V shed 0 bases and J 5 bases; nucleotides not matched to a gene: 2. Germline-derived CDR1 and CDR2 are SGHTA and FQGTGA. CDR3 in amino acids: CASSLTGQGADEQYF. Written as DNA, the CDR3 is TGTGCCAGCAGCTTAACGGGACAGGGGGCGGACGAGCAGTACTTC.

This sequence joins TRBV7-9 and TRBJ2-3; weak D call: TRBD1 (5 bases). V dropped 4 bases and J dropped 1 base, with 12 bases sitting between them. Germline CDR1 SEHNR, CDR2 FQNEAQ (reference sequence). This CDR3 has 15 residues. CDR3 sequence (DNA): TGTGCCAGCAGCTCGGGCGGCAGGGGCACAGATACGCAGTATTTT. As protein: CASSSGGRGTDTQYF.

The gene calls are TRBV5-1 and TRBJ1-2; 9 bases map to TRBD1. Trimming cost V 7 bases and J 8 bases; bases outside gene matches: 21. This CDR3 is 17 amino acids long. The V gene's germline CDR1 is SGHRS and CDR2 YFSETQ. The CDR3 sequence is CASGTGGTGKGGGGYTF. For the CDR3, the DNA is TGCGCCAGCGGCACGGGGGGGACAGGGAAAGGTGGAGGAGGCTACACCTTC.